This paragraph reports one TCR beta chain. Clones were sequenced by immunoSEQ multiplex PCR, and TCRdb holds only the in-frame ones, with some missing. The repertoire consists of about 130,000 clones, with approximately 89% occurring once and the leading ten covering roughly 10%. The entry originates in a study of blood T cell repertoires in COVID-19. On the study more broadly: Specimens from acute and convalescent COVID-19 originated in the United States, Italy and Spain. Sample material is recorded as cDNA or gDNA derived from T cells, B-cell-depleted T cells, or PBMCs.

Seattle patients were enrolled during active infection and followed longitudinally. CDR1 is KGHSH and CDR2 is LQKENI in the germline V gene. With V trimmed by 3 bases and J by 8 bases, 8 bases remained unmatched. The length of the CDR3 is 15 residues. The material sequenced was peripheral blood. The sequence was obtained from a woman in her 70s with COVID-19, enrolled during active disease. The chain employs TRBV18 and TRBJ2-1; 9 positions agree with TRBD2. The chain's CDR3 is CASSPERGELHEQFF. In nucleotides, the CDR3 is TGTGCCAGCTCACCCGAGCGGGGGGAACTGCATGAGCAGTTCTTC.